One and the same sample provided the 3 T cell receptor beta chains below, sequenced in a study of shared clonotypes between healthy human individuals. Naive CD8 cells, CD45RO-negative and positively selected for CCR7, excluded terminally differentiated effector memory CD45RA+ cells. Sequenced by immunoSEQ multiplex PCR; TCRdb stores in-frame clones only, minus some. The sample carries approximately 590,000 clones, about 95% recorded once. The sample taken for sequencing was naive CD8+ T cells sorted from blood. Every receptor here comes from a woman aged 25 to 39 in good health.

This clone appeared once. The rearrangement links TRBV7-9 to TRBJ2-2; the D call may be TRBD1 or TRBD2 (5 bases each). CDR1 and CDR2 (germline): SEHNR, FQNEAQ (reference sequence). Trimming stripped 3 bases from V and 3 bases from J, with 14 bases between. There are 16 residues in the CDR3. This chain's CDR3 is CASSFLGQGHTGELFF. The CDR3 nucleotides are TGTGCCAGCAGCTTCTTGGGGCAGGGACACACCGGGGAGCTGTTTTTT.

The chain has TRBV28 and TRBJ1-1, with unresolved D. V was trimmed by 3 bases and J by 0 bases, leaving 8 bases between them. The CDR3 sequence is 14 residues long. The V gene's germline CDR1 is MDHEN and CDR2 SYDVKM. CDR3: CASSFRWVNTEAFF. The CDR3 region has the DNA TGTGCCAGCAGTTTTAGATGGGTGAACACTGAAGCTTTCTTT.

This chain joins TRBV11-2 and TRBJ2-3; D remains ambiguous. The CDR3 covers 15 residues. The V gene lost 1 base and the J gene lost 3 bases, with 11 bases spanning the gap. The germline gives CDR1 SGHAT, CDR2 FQNNGV. The CDR3 loop reads CASSLGWEGTDTQYF. The DNA of the CDR3 is TGTGCCAGCAGCTTAGGTTGGGAAGGAACAGATACGCAGTATTTT.